The source of this T cell receptor beta chain is a study of T cell responses to AZD1222 COVID-19 vaccine. The study, taken as a whole, reports: Spike was spanned by vaccine-associated CD4 TCRs, with dominance at 160-218 and 743-854. Spike-specific TCR breadth rose after two AZD1222 doses, and depth rose as well.

Only in-frame clones appear in the TCRdb table, and some are missing; sequencing was by immunoSEQ multiplex PCR. The sample consists of some 130,000 clones, over 75% of them appearing once. This clone was recorded only once. What it binds is unknown. Looked up from germline, CDR1 is LGHNA and CDR2 is YSLEER. Trimming removed 0 bases at V and 7 bases at J, with 16 bases between. The CDR3 spans 17 residues. The chain has TRBV4-3 and TRBJ1-6, with D tentatively TRBD1 (6 bases). This specimen was peripheral blood, taken on day 0 of AZD1222 vaccination. This sequence originates from an adult in good health. CDR3 coding DNA: TGCGCCAGCAGCCAAGATTCGGCAGGGACACGGAATTCACCCCTCCACTTT. This encodes CASSQDSAGTRNSPLHF.